This T cell receptor (beta chain) was captured in a study of blood T cell repertoires in COVID-19. Study-level information: Samples taken during acute and convalescent COVID-19 were collected in the United States, Italy and Spain. PBMCs, B-cell-depleted T cells, or T cells were the source of the cDNA or gDNA that made up the material.

The CDR3 runs 13 residues. The V and J ends lost 3 bases and 6 bases respectively, with 8 bases between them. Source study methods: Reference gene primer amplification yielded estimated nucleated cell counts. Generated by immunoSEQ multiplex PCR, the TCRdb table keeps only in-frame clones and is missing some. That table furnishes V, J and clone size, whereas the DNA furnished D and trimming. Of more than 25,000 clones in the sample, about 88% were seen once. This clone appeared a single time. This TCR came from a man aged 65-85 years with active or convalescent COVID-19. The sample consisted of peripheral blood. The rearrangement joins TRBV12-3 or TRBV12-4 to TRBJ2-2; perhaps TRBD1 as D (6 bases). The CDR3 DNA reads TGTGCCAGCAGTTTCCAGGGGTCCGGGGAGCTGTTTTTT. This translates into CASSFQGSGELFF.